This T cell receptor beta chain was observed in a study of T cells in tuberculosis. At the level of the study: CD1B tetramers identified T cells specific for mycobacterial lipid GMM. IGRA-negative adolescents, IGRA-positive adolescents with latent tuberculosis and adults with active tuberculosis formed this South African cohort.

Germline V CDR1 and CDR2: LNHDA, SQIVND (reference sequence). V shed 5 bases, J shed 3 bases, and the junction held 6 bases outside the gene matches. This CDR3 comprises 15 residues. Tuberculin skin test and IGRA determined adolescents' latent tuberculosis status at entry. Assay used: immunoSEQ multiplex PCR; TCRdb lists only in-frame clones, some missing. This sample has about 29,000 clones, with 90% found just once. Sequences were obtained from PBMCs. This chain joins TRBV19 and TRBJ2-7; 11 bases align to TRBD1. This clonotype was obtained from a donor aged 10-29 years with latent tuberculosis or without tuberculosis infection. CDR3 DNA: TGTGCCAGTAGTTTCGGACAGGGGGCGATCTACGAGCAGTACTTC. Translated: CASSFGQGAIYEQYF.